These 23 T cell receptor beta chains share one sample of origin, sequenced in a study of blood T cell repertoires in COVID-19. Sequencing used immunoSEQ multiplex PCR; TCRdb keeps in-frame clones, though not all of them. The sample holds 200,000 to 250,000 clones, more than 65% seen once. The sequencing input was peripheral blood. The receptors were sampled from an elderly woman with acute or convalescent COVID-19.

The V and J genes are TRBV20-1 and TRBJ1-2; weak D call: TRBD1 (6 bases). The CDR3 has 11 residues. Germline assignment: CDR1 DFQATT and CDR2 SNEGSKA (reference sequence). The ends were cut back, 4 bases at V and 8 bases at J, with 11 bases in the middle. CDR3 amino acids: CSAIQGSGYTF. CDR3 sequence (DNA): TGCAGTGCTATACAGGGCTCCGGCTACACCTTC.

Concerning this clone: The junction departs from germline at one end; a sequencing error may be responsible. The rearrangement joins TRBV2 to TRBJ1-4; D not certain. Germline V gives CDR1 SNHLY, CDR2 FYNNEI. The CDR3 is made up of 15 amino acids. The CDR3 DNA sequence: TGTGCCAGCAGTAACGTCGGGGTTGTCCCCACGAGTGGTGTTTTT. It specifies CASSNVGVVPTSGVF.

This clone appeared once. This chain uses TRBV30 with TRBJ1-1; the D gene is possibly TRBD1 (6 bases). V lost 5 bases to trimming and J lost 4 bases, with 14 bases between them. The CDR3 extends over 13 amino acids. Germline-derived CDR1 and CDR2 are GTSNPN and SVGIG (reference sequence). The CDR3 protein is CAWHRVTGTEAFF. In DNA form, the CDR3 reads TGTGCCTGGCACAGGGTGACGGGCACTGAAGCTTTCTTT.

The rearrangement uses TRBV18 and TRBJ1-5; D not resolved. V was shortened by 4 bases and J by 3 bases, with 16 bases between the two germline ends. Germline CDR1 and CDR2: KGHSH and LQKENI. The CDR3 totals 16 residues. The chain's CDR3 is CASSRSAHTTNQPQHF. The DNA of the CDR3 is TGTGCCAGCTCACGTTCGGCACACACTACCAATCAGCCCCAGCATTTT.

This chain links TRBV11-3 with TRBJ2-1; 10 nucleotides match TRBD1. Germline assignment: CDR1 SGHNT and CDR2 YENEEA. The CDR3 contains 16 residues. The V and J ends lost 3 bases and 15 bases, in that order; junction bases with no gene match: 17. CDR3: CASSFAGTGAKYPLFF. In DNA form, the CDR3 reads TGTGCCAGCAGCTTTGCCGGGACAGGGGCTAAATACCCGCTGTTCTTC. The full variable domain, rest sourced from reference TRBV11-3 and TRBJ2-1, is EAGVVQSPRYKIIEKKQPVAFWCNPISGHNTLYWYLQNLGQGPELLIRYENEEAVDDSQLPKDRFSAERLKGVDSTLKIQPAELGDSAVYLCASSFAGTGAKYPLFFGPGTRLTVL.

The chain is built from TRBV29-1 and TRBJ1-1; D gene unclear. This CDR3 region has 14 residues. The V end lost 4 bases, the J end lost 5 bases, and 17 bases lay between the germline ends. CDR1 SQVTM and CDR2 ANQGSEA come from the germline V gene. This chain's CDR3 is CSVGLASGETEAFF. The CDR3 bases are TGCAGCGTTGGTTTGGCCAGCGGGGAAACTGAAGCTTTCTTT.

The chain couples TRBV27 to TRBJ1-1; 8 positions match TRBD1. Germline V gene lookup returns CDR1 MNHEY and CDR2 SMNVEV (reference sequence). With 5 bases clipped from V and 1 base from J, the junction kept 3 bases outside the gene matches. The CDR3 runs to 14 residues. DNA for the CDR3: TGTGCCAGCAGTGGACAGGGTTGGAACACTGAAGCTTTCTTT. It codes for CASSGQGWNTEAFF.

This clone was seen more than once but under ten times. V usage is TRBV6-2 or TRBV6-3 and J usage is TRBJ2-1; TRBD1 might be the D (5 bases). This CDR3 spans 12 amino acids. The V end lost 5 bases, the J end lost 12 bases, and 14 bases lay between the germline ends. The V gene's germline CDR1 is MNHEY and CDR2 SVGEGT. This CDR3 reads CASSPLGLGQFF. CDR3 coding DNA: TGTGCCAGCAGTCCACTGGGGCTAGGGCAGTTCTTC.

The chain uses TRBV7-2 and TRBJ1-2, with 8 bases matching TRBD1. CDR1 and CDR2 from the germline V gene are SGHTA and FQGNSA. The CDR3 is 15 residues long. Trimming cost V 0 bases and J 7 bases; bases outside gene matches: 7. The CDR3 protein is CASSLAQTGGRGYTF. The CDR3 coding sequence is TGTGCCAGCAGCTTAGCGCAAACAGGGGGTCGTGGCTACACCTTC.

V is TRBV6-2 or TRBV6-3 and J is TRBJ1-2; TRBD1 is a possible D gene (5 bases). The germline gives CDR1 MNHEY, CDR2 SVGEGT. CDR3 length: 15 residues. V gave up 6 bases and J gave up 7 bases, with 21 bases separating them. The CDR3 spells CASSSTVLVLRGYTF. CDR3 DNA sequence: TGTGCCAGCAGCTCGACAGTCCTAGTGTTGCGTGGCTACACCTTC.

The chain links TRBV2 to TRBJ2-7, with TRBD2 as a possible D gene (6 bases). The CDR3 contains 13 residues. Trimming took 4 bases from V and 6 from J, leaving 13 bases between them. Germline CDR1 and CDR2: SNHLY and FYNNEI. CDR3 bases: TGTGCCAGCAGTGGCGGACTAAGGAGCGAGCAGTACTTC. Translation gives CASSGGLRSEQYF.

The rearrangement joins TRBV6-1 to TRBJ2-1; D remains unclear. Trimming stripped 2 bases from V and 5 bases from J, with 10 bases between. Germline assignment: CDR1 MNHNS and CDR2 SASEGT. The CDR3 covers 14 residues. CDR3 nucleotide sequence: TGTGCCAGCAGTGAATTGGCCAGAAACAATGAGCAGTTCTTC. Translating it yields CASSELARNNEQFF.

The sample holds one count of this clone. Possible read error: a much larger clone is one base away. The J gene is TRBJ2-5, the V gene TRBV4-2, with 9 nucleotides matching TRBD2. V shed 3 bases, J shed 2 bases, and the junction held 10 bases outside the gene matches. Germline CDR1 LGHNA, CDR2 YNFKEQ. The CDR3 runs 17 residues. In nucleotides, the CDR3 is TGTGCCAGCAGCCAGGGTGCTAGCGGGGTATCTCAAGAGACCCAGTACTTC. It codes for CASSQGASGVSQETQYF.

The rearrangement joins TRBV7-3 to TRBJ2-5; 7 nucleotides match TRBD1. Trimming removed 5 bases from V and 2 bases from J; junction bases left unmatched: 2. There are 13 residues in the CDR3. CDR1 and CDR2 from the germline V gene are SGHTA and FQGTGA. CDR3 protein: CASSRGRQETQYF. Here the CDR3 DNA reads TGTGCCAGCAGCAGGGGGCGGCAAGAGACCCAGTACTTC.

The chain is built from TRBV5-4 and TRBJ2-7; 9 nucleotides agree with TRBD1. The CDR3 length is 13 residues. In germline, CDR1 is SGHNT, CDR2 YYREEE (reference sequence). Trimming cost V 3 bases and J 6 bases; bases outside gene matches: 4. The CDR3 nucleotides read TGTGCCAGCAGCTGGGACAGGGCCAGCGAGCAGTACTTC. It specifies CASSWDRASEQYF.

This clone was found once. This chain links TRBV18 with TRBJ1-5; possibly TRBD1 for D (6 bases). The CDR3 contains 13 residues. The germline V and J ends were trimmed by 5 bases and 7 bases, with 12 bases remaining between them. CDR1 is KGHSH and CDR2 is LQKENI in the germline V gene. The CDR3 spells CASSTGTGQPQHF. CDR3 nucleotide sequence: TGTGCCAGCTCAACAGGGACGGGGCAGCCCCAGCATTTT.

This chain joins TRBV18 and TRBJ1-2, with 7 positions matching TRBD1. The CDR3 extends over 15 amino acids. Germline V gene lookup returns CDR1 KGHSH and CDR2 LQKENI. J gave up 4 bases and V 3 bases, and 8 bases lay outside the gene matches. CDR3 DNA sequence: TGTGCCAGCTCACCGCAAGGGACAGCGCGCTATGGCTACACCTTC. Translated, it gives CASSPQGTARYGYTF.

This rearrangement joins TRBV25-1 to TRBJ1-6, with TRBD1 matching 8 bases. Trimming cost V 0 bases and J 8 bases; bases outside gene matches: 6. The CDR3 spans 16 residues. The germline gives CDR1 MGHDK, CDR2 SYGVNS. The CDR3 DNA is TGTGCCAGCAGTGAATATCGGACAGGGACGCATTCACCCCTCCACTTT. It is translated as CASSEYRTGTHSPLHF.

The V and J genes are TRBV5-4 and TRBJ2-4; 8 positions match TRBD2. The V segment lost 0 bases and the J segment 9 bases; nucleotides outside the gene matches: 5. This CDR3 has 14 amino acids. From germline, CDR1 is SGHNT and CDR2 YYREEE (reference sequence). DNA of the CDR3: TGTGCCAGCAGCTTGGAAGGACTAGCCGTCATTCAGTACTTC. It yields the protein CASSLEGLAVIQYF.

The CDR3 DNA reads as TGTGCCAGCAGACCCGGGATGGCGGAGACCCAGTACTTC. Encoded protein: CASRPGMAETQYF. The chain couples TRBV7-8 to TRBJ2-5, with D perhaps TRBD2 (5 bases). CDR3 size: 13 residues. Germline CDR1 and CDR2: SGHVS and FQNEAQ. Trimming removed 6 bases from V and 5 bases from J, with 13 bases in between. Variable domain in full (rest from reference TRBV7-8 and TRBJ2-5): GAGVSQSPRYKVAKRGQDVALRCDPISGHVSLFWYQQALGQGPEFLTYFQNEAQLDKSGLPSDRFFAERPEGSVSTLKIQRTQQEDSAVYLCASRPGMAETQYFGPGTRLLVL.

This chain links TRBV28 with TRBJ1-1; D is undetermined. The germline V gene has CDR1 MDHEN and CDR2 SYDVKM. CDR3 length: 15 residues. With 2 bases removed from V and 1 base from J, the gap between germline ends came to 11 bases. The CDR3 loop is CASSLSQVSNTEAFF. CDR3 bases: TGTGCCAGCAGTTTAAGTCAGGTATCGAACACTGAAGCTTTCTTT.

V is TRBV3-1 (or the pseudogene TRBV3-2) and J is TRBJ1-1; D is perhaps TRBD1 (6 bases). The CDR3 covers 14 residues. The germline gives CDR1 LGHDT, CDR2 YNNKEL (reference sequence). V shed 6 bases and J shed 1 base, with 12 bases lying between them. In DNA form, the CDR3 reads TGTGCCAGCAGGCCTATAGGGGGGAACACTGAAGCTTTCTTT. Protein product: CASRPIGGNTEAFF.

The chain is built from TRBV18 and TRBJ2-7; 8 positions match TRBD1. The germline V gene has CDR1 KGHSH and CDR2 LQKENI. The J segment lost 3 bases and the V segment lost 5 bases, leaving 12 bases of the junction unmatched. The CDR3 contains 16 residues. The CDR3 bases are TGTGCCAGCTCAGGTTCAGGGGGCGAATACAACTACGAGCAGTACTTC. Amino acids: CASSGSGGEYNYEQYF.